The 17 T cell receptor beta chains below were found in one sample sequenced in a study of T cells after yellow fever vaccination. TCRdb redid the calling of the 5' RACE reads with MiXCR, one entry per CDR3 protein. The data contain about 170,000 distinct CDR3 sequences, approximately 6.2% of them singletons. The sequencing used CD4+ T cells sorted from PBMCs, collected on the day of the first yellow fever vaccination. Every receptor here comes from a man between 18 and 35 years old who received the YFV17D yellow fever vaccine.

This clonotype has a count of ten or more. The V and J genes are TRBV6-2 or TRBV6-3 and TRBJ2-7; 12 bases map to TRBD1. After removal of 5 bases from V and 6 bases from J, the junction contained 8 bases not matched to a gene. The CDR3 loop spans 15 amino acids. Per the germline V gene, CDR1 is MNHEY and CDR2 is SVGEGT. Here the CDR3 DNA reads TGTGCCAGCAGTACCCAGGGACAGGGGGCCAGCGAGCAGTACGTC. Translated, it gives CASSTQGQGASEQYV.

This clonotype was detected a few times. The chain links TRBV7-2 to TRBJ2-7, with 11 positions matching TRBD2. V dropped 0 bases and J dropped 4; count of bases not matched to a gene: 2. CDR1 is SGHTA, CDR2 FQGNSA, per germline. The CDR3 contains 15 residues. DNA for the CDR3: TGTGCCAGCAGCTTAGCTAGCGGGGGGGCTTACGAGCAGTACGTC. It yields the protein CASSLASGGAYEQYV.

A few counts support this clonotype. The chain couples TRBV7-8 to TRBJ2-3; 7 bases map to TRBD1. Germline CDR1 reads SGHVS; CDR2 reads FQNEAQ. Trimming took 5 bases from V and 5 from J; bases not matched to a gene: 7. The CDR3 runs to 14 residues. CDR3 DNA sequence: TGTGCCAGCAGCCATGGACAGGTTATAGATACGCAGTATTTT. This sequence encodes CASSHGQVIDTQYF.

This clonotype has ten or more counts. J is TRBJ2-5 and V is TRBV6-5, with D uncertain. Germline V gene lookup returns CDR1 MNHEY and CDR2 SVGAGI. This CDR3 is built from 15 residues. V gave up 6 bases and J gave up 5 bases, with 19 bases separating them. CDR3 loop: CASSYTPSGRETQYF. CDR3 bases: TGTGCCAGCAGCTACACCCCGTCTGGGCGGGAGACCCAGTACTTC.

This clonotype was counted ten times or more. The chain joins TRBV9 to TRBJ2-1; 7 bases agree with TRBD2. Trimming removed 3 bases from V and 0 bases from J; junction bases left unmatched: 6. CDR1 SGDLS and CDR2 YYNGEE come from the germline V gene. This CDR3 spans 16 amino acids. The CDR3 protein is CASSGGGRGSYNEQFF. The CDR3, as DNA: TGTGCCAGCAGCGGGGGGGGACGAGGCTCCTACAATGAGCAGTTCTTC.

At least ten counts were recorded for this clonotype. The V gene is TRBV7-2, the J gene TRBJ1-2; D remains ambiguous. This CDR3 comprises 11 residues. Trimming shortened V by 5 bases and J by 3 bases, and 4 bases separated the two germline ends. CDR1 SGHTA and CDR2 FQGNSA come from the germline V gene. In nucleotides, the CDR3 is TGTGCCAGCAGCCGGGACTATGGCTACACCTTC. Its translation is CASSRDYGYTF.

The chain has TRBV19 and TRBJ2-3, with a possible D match to TRBD1 (8 bases). This CDR3 has 15 residues. Germline assignment: CDR1 LNHDA and CDR2 SQIVND (reference sequence). Trimming left V 7 bases short and J 3 bases short, with 17 bases between. CDR3 loop: CASTPDRGGTDTQYF. The CDR3 nucleotides are TGTGCCAGTACCCCCGACAGGGGAGGGACAGATACGCAGTATTTT.

The CDR3 loop reads CSAWGGDPGTDTQYF. The CDR3 DNA reads as TGCAGTGCCTGGGGCGGGGATCCGGGCACAGATACGCAGTATTTT. The V call is TRBV20-1, the J call TRBJ2-3, with a tentative D call TRBD2 (6 bases). The CDR3 loop spans 15 amino acids. V lost 6 bases to trimming and J lost 1 base, with 17 bases between them. CDR1 and CDR2 from the germline V gene are DFQATT and SNEGSKA (reference sequence).

The J gene is TRBJ1-1, the V gene TRBV5-1; maybe TRBD1 (5 bases). This CDR3 region has 13 residues. V was clipped by 2 bases and J by 3 bases, with 8 bases between them. In germline, CDR1 is SGHRS, CDR2 YFSETQ. CDR3 sequence: CASSFGGDTEAFF. CDR3 in DNA: TGCGCCAGCAGCTTCGGGGGTGACACTGAAGCTTTCTTT.

This clonotype was detected ten times or more. The chain is built from TRBV7-9 and TRBJ2-2; 7 bases map to TRBD2. The V segment lost 5 bases and the J segment 2 bases; nucleotides outside the gene matches: 8. The CDR3 loop spans 16 amino acids. CDR1 is SEHNR, CDR2 FQNEAQ, per germline (reference sequence). CDR3 in amino acids: CASSNRRGSNTGELFF. In DNA form, the CDR3 reads TGTGCCAGCAGCAATCGGCGGGGGTCAAACACCGGGGAGCTGTTTTTT.

The CDR3 loop reads CSALAGVNMEAFF. The CDR3 region has the DNA TGCAGTGCTCTCGCGGGAGTGAACATGGAAGCTTTCTTT. This chain connects TRBV20-1 to TRBJ1-1, with D hard to call. Germline V gene lookup returns CDR1 DFQATT and CDR2 SNEGSKA (reference sequence). V was cut by 5 bases and J by 8 bases, with 18 bases left in between. This CDR3 region has 13 residues.

This clonotype was seen more than once but under ten times. The chain couples TRBV4-1 to TRBJ2-1; D gene uncertain. This CDR3 is built from 15 residues. Looked up from germline, CDR1 is MGHRA and CDR2 is YSYEKL. Trimming took off 4 bases at V and 1 base at J, with 11 bases between the two ends. This CDR3 reads CASSLLGTSYNEQFF. CDR3 sequence (DNA): TGCGCCAGCAGCCTCCTAGGCACATCCTACAATGAGCAGTTCTTC.

There are many counts of this clonotype. The chain couples TRBV4-3 to TRBJ2-5; D remains ambiguous. CDR1 is LGHNA, CDR2 YSLEER, per germline. The V end was cut by 1 base, the J end by 3 bases, with 12 bases between. This CDR3 is 15 amino acids long. CDR3 protein: CASSQGPGLKETQYF. The DNA for the CDR3 is TGCGCCAGCAGCCAAGGTCCTGGCCTCAAAGAGACCCAGTACTTC.

This clonotype was detected a few times. This rearrangement joins TRBV20-1 to TRBJ2-1, with TRBD2 matching over 9 bases. J was trimmed by 8 bases and V by 1 base; bases with no gene match: 9. Germline CDR1 and CDR2: DFQATT and SNEGSKA (reference sequence). The CDR3 covers 15 residues. The CDR3 nucleotides are TGCAGTGCTAGAGTTACCAGCGGGGGGAGGGATGAGCAGTTCTTC. Encoded protein: CSARVTSGGRDEQFF.

This clonotype was picked up many times. V usage is TRBV5-1 and J usage is TRBJ1-5, with 7 bases matching TRBD1. Unmatched junction bases numbered 3, after V lost 0 bases and J lost 3 bases. This CDR3 is built from 15 residues. CDR1 and CDR2 (germline): SGHRS, YFSETQ. CDR3 nucleotide sequence: TGCGCCAGCAGCTTGGAGACAGGGTTCAATCAGCCCCAGCATTTT. Translation gives CASSLETGFNQPQHF.

In this sample, this clonotype turned up a few times. The V gene is TRBV5-1, the J gene TRBJ2-5, with D perhaps TRBD1 (6 bases). V was clipped by 0 bases and J by 4 bases, with 13 bases between them. In germline, CDR1 is SGHRS, CDR2 YFSETQ. The CDR3 has 15 amino acids. DNA of the CDR3: TGCGCCAGCAGCTTGGGTTTTGGCAGGGGAGAGACCCAGTACTTC. Translated: CASSLGFGRGETQYF.

This clonotype was detected only a few times. V is TRBV4-1 and J is TRBJ1-6; possibly TRBD1 for D (5 bases). V lost 0 bases and J 14 bases, leaving 11 bases between the germline ends. In germline, CDR1 is MGHRA, CDR2 YSYEKL. The CDR3 loop spans 13 amino acids. CDR3 region: CASSQEQAVALHF. The CDR3 DNA reads as TGCGCCAGCAGCCAAGAACAGGCCGTAGCCCTCCACTTT.